This T cell receptor (beta chain) was recovered during a study of persistence of HIV-infected CD4 T cells. For this clone: Its antigen is unidentified.

The libraries were made with immunoSEQ version 4 in survey mode. The method was immunoSEQ multiplex PCR; TCRdb's version includes in-frame clones alone and lacks a portion of them. The sample has around 39,000 clones, about 81% seen once. The stimulus was an HIV-1 Gag 15-mer peptide pool, 0.85 to 1 ug/peptide/mL. Memory cells lacking CD40L and CD69 with high CD45RO were sorted. The germline gives CDR1 GTSNPN, CDR2 SVGIG (reference sequence). Deletions cut 0 bases from V and 4 bases from J, with 6 bases between. There are 12 residues in the CDR3. The chain links TRBV30 to TRBJ2-5; a possible D gene is TRBD2 (6 bases). The clonotype was recovered from an adult with HIV. The donor label of this sample is uncertain. Source: cultured CD4+ T cells from PBMCs, taken from a patient who received antiretroviral therapy. Here the CDR3 DNA reads TGTGCCTGGAGTGTGGGGGGAGAGACCCAGTACTTC. It translates to CAWSVGGETQYF.